This T cell receptor (beta chain) was observed in a study of T cells and Merkel cell carcinoma outcomes. Study conclusions and caveats: Merkel cell carcinoma outcomes were reportedly predicted by repertoire and T-cell density.

As to this clone: The antigen is undetermined.

Libraries were prepared by immunoSEQ multiplex PCR; TCRdb keeps only in-frame clonotypes and omits some of them. The repertoire has some 14,000 clones, roughly 92% of them found once; the top ten carry roughly 2%. Trimming removed 6 bases from V and 11 bases from J, with 17 bases in between. This CDR3 region has 13 residues. Germline values: CDR1 MNHEY, CDR2 SMNVEV (reference sequence). The sequence came from a human donor with Merkel cell carcinoma. The chain couples TRBV27 to TRBJ1-5, with D possibly matching TRBD1 (6 bases). Sequencing used tumor tissue from Merkel cell carcinoma. CDR3 nucleotide sequence: TGTGCCAGCAGCCTTACAGGGAGAGGGGCCCAGCATTTT. Translating gives CASSLTGRGAQHF.